This paragraph covers one T cell receptor (beta chain) sequence. This sample was taken from a study of Graves' ophthalmopathy and Graves' hyperthyroidism. This CDR3 contains 16 residues. V lost 5 bases and J 5 bases, leaving 21 bases between the germline ends. In germline, CDR1 is SEHNR, CDR2 FQNEAQ (reference sequence). Using RNA transcripts, the TCR beta CDR3 regions were amplified. HTBI primers were employed in first-round RT-PCR, then a second-round multiplex PCR followed. TCRdb reanalysed the multiplex PCR reads using MiXCR and keeps one entry per CDR3 protein. Here the sample spans approximately 700,000 distinct CDR3 sequences, 35% to 45% being singletons.

The chain carries TRBV7-9 and TRBJ2-5; D is perhaps TRBD2 (7 bases). Sample: peripheral blood. The source is an adult man with Graves' ophthalmopathy. CDR3 protein: CASSLNGRGARETQYF. DNA for the CDR3: TGTGCCAGCAGCCTAAACGGACGGGGGGCGCGGGAGACCCAGTACTTC.